The TCR beta chain under discussion was sequenced for a study of blood T cell repertoires in COVID-19. Study details: Acute and convalescent COVID-19 samples came from the United States, Italy and Spain. PBMCs, B-cell-depleted T cells, or T cells were the source of the cDNA or gDNA that made up the material.

Source study methods: Estimation of nucleated cell counts relied on the amplification of reference gene primers. Measured with immunoSEQ multiplex PCR; TCRdb has only the in-frame clones, and not every one. Clone size and the V and J calls come from that table; the DNA yielded D and trimming. This sample carries roughly 120,000 clones, more than 70% of them seen once, and the ten largest clones take 1.9%. Source material: peripheral blood. The clonotype was recovered from a man between 70 and 80 years old with acute or convalescent COVID-19.

The CDR3 DNA reads as TGTGCCATCAGTGAATCGGACAGGGGCTTCCACTTT. It encodes CAISESDRGFHF. The chain is built from TRBV10-3 and TRBJ1-6, with TRBD1 matching over 9 bases. The CDR3 length is 12 residues. The ends lost 3 bases at V and 17 bases at J; junction bases unmatched: 5. Germline assignment: CDR1 ENHRY and CDR2 SYGVKD.